A selection of T cell receptor beta chains follows, all from one sample in a study of naive and memory T cell subsets. TCRdb independently ran MiXCR on the UMI-ligation and nested PCR reads; one entry per CDR3 protein. The sample holds approximately 140,000 distinct CDR3 sequences, about 20% seen once. The sequencing input was naive CD8+ T cells from blood. These receptors were obtained from a human donor in good health. CDR3s include the opening cysteine and the closing phenylalanine or tryptophan. Fields, in order: D gene, clone size, J gene, V gene, CDR3 DNA, CDR3 protein. The D gene is left open where the match is weak. Not all rows give a size; the values are once, few, many and, for expanded clones, a class.

>-|few|TRBJ2-2|TRBV28
TGTGCCAGCAGTCGGACAATGTGGGGCGGGGAGCTGTTTTTT
CASSRTMWGGELFF
>TRBD2|-|TRBJ2-3|TRBV24-1
TGTGCCACCAGCGCAGCGGGAGACAACACAGATACGCAGTATTTT
CATSAAGDNTDTQYF
>TRBD2|-|TRBJ2-1|TRBV5-6
TGTGCCAGCAGCTTAGCGGGACTAGACACCTACAATGAGCAGTTCTTC
CASSLAGLDTYNEQFF
>-|-|TRBJ2-1|TRBV5-1
TGCGCCAGCCGGCATATCAATGAGCAGTTCTTC
CASRHINEQFF
>TRBD2|-|TRBJ2-1|TRBV15
TGTGCCACCAGCAGAGATTGGAGTAGCGGGAGGGCCGGAGGGCAGTTCTTC
CATSRDWSSGRAGGQFF
>-|few|TRBJ2-7|TRBV29-1
TGCAGCGTTGTAGGTCAGGCGAGCTCCTACGAGCAGTACTTC
CSVVGQASSYEQYF
>-|-|TRBJ2-1|TRBV5-1
TGCGCCAGCAGCTTGGGGACCCCCAATGAGCAGTTCTTC
CASSLGTPNEQFF
>TRBD2|-|TRBJ2-1|TRBV29-1
TGCAGCGTTGAAGATTCTAGCGGGAGTACATTTATGAACAATGAGCAGTTCTTC
CSVEDSSGSTFMNNEQFF
>-|-|TRBJ2-1|TRBV29-1
TGCAGCGTTGAGGGTGTTGAGGGGGTCGCGAGCTCCTACAATGAGCAGTTCTTC
CSVEGVEGVASSYNEQFF
>-|-|TRBJ2-3|TRBV4-1
TGCGCCAGCAGCCAAGTTTTCGCAGATACGCAGTATTTT
CASSQVFADTQYF
>-|few|TRBJ2-7|TRBV4-2
TGTGCCAGCAGCCAAGACAACAGCGGTTTCGGCTCCTACGAGCAGTACTTC
CASSQDNSGFGSYEQYF
>TRBD1|-|TRBJ2-2|TRBV7-8
TGTGCCAGCAGCCCTTGGGACAGGGGATCGACCGGGGAGCTGTTTTTT
CASSPWDRGSTGELFF
>TRBD2|few|TRBJ2-7|TRBV27
TGTGCCAGCAAACCGGGAGGATTCCACGAGCAGTACTTC
CASKPGGFHEQYF
>-|-|TRBJ1-1|TRBV27
TGTGCCAGCAGTTGGGGTGGCGGCACTGAAGCTTTCTTT
CASSWGGGTEAFF
>-|few|TRBJ2-5|TRBV6-2/TRBV6-3
TGTGCCAGCAGACAAAGAGTTTGGGAGACCCAGTACTTC
CASRQRVWETQYF
>-|few|TRBJ1-1|TRBV30
TGTGCCTGGAGTGTACTGTGGAGCACTGAAGCTTTCTTT
CAWSVLWSTEAFF
>TRBD2|many|TRBJ2-7|TRBV20-1
TGCAGTGCTAGAGATGGTGCGCGGGGGGTCGAGCAGTACTTC
CSARDGARGVEQYF
>-|few|TRBJ2-2|TRBV12-3/TRBV12-4
TGTGCCAGCAGTTTAATACGGGACCACCTAGAAATAAACACCGGGGAGCTGTTTTTT
CASSLIRDHLEINTGELFF
>-|-|TRBJ2-7|TRBV12-3/TRBV12-4
TGTGCCAGCACCCCCGGACCTAGCAAAGAGCAGTACTTC
CASTPGPSKEQYF
>TRBD2|-|TRBJ2-1|TRBV6-5
TGTGCCAGCAATTCAATTACTAGCGGGAGTACCAATGAGCAGTTCTTC
CASNSITSGSTNEQFF
>-|few|TRBJ2-7|TRBV5-1
TGCGCCAGCAGCTTGCGTGGACAGTTGAGCTCCTACGAGCAGTACTTC
CASSLRGQLSSYEQYF
>-|few|TRBJ1-5|TRBV27
TGTGCCAGCAGCTTTGGACCGAGCCAGCCCCAGCATTTT
CASSFGPSQPQHF
>TRBD1|-|TRBJ2-1|TRBV6-5
TGTGCCAGCAGTTACGATGGGACAGCCTACAATGAGCAGTTCTTC
CASSYDGTAYNEQFF
>TRBD1|few|TRBJ2-3|TRBV11-2
TGTGCCAGCAGCGCTAGGGACAGGGACTCCACAGATACGCAGTATTTT
CASSARDRDSTDTQYF
>TRBD2|few|TRBJ2-7|TRBV28
TGTGCCAGCAGTTTCCGACTAGCGGCCTACGAGCAGTACTTC
CASSFRLAAYEQYF
>-|-|TRBJ2-6|TRBV6-5
TGTGCCAGCAGTTACTCTACTGGGGCCAACGTCCTGACTTTC
CASSYSTGANVLTF
>-|many|TRBJ2-1|TRBV28
TGTGCCAGCAGTTCCCCCAGAGGAATCGTCAATGAGCAGTTCTTC
CASSSPRGIVNEQFF
>TRBD1|few|TRBJ1-1|TRBV9
TGTGCCAGCAGCGTAGTAGGGACAGCGAACACTGAAGCTTTCTTT
CASSVVGTANTEAFF
>TRBD2|few|TRBJ2-3|TRBV28
TGTGCCAGCAGTCCCGGTCTAGCGGGAGTCTTAGATACGCAGTATTTT
CASSPGLAGVLDTQYF
>-|few|TRBJ2-7|TRBV4-1
TGCGCCAGCAGCCAACTTGACGACTACGAGCAGTACTTC
CASSQLDDYEQYF
>-|few|TRBJ1-1|TRBV29-1
TGCAGCGTTGAGCAGAACACTGAAGCTTTCTTT
CSVEQNTEAFF
>TRBD2|-|TRBJ2-1|TRBV7-9
TGTGCCAGCAGCCCACGGGGGGGGGCACCCCATGAGCAGTTCTTC
CASSPRGGAPHEQFF
>TRBD1|-|TRBJ1-1|TRBV28
TGTGCCAGCAGTTCTACAGGGGGCTGGACTGAAGCTTTCTTT
CASSSTGGWTEAFF